This T cell receptor (beta chain) was sequenced for a study of radiation and T cells in renal cell carcinoma (dated by TCRdb to 2020 to 2021). A note on the overall study: Samples were obtained from a clinical trial, in which 15 Gy stereotactic body radiation therapy was delivered to primary renal cell carcinomas and nephrectomy was performed 4 weeks later. Across all 50 or so samples, under 4,500,000 unique CDR3 nucleotide sequences, encoding approximately 2.5 million unique CDR3 amino acid sequences, were identified. A total of roughly 53 samples underwent TCR beta sequencing, made up of about 26 tumors and about 27 peripheral blood samples.

Beyond this particular receptor, the publication reports: Because no pretreatment tumor biopsies were available, whether clonotypes were present in the tumor at baseline could not be determined. Because the trial had a single-armed design, the trial could not examine how radiation dose or scheduling affected the TCR repertoire. Changes in the blood repertoire were not tracked past 4 weeks after treatment. In blood, the top tumor clonotypes increased from baseline to 2 weeks after radiation and then shrank by 4 weeks, which suggests a temporary expansion of tumor-resident clones.

TCR beta libraries were generated from genomic DNA with the immunoSEQ kit, following the manufacturer's recommendations. To prepare libraries, a first multiplex PCR with proprietary primers was run, followed by a second PCR that added unique barcodes, and a bead cleanup was done after each round. Each sample batch included a kit-provided positive control reaction and a negative control reaction. The final libraries were assessed on an Agilent 4200 TapeStation D1000 ScreenTape, pooled by volume, and quantified by qPCR. Sequencing was performed on an Illumina NextSeq500 with a MidOutput 150-cycle cartridge, and 156 Read1 and 15 Index1 cycles were run with kit custom primers. The pooled library was loaded at approximately 0.92 pM, and approximately 18% PhiX control was spiked in. The original pipeline was this. Vendor-processed data were analyzed in R, and a clonotype was defined as all T cells sharing the same CDR3 nucleotide sequence. For clone abundance analyses, frequencies were normalized to the 10,000 most abundant clones in each sample. Public T cell clones, averaging fewer than five per sample, were removed before analysis. Tumor-enriched and baseline blood-enriched clonotypes were defined by at least a 32-fold difference in abundance between compartments. Clonotypes expanded or contracted between blood time points were identified with a beta-binomial differential abundance model. Tumor-blood repertoire similarity was measured with the Baroni-Urbani and Buser coefficient, and groups were compared using two-tailed Wilcoxon tests in R. Sourced from immuneACCESS, this table was stored by TCRdb with only in-frame sequences that have V and J called. A share of the clones is absent; for the studies checked, an unresolved V gene accounts for under half, and the remainder has no known explanation. The V and J calls and clone size are taken from that table; D and trimming were inferred from the DNA. The sample table shows about 65,000 clones, and around 78% are seen once. Clones ranked in the top ten supply under 7% of the sample.

Concerning this clone itself: The antigen it binds to is not known. Base quality data are lacking; no much larger clone is found one base away.

The time point label corresponds to: blood 2 weeks post-SBRT. Explained via the paper, the treatment or condition label denotes: 15 Gy SBRT to primary tumor, nephrectomy 4 weeks later. To follow tumor-enriched clonotypes, peripheral blood was collected serially from radiation-treated patients at baseline and again at 2 weeks and 4 weeks after SBRT. Every patient had renal cell carcinoma of clear cell pathology. The QIAamp DNA Blood Mini Kit (Qiagen) was used to prepare genomic DNA for TCR sequencing. Only samples passing all quality control checks were included in the analyses. Relative to germline, V is 6 bases shorter and J is 1 base shorter, with 24 bases between their ends. From a lookup of the germline V gene, CDR1 and CDR2 are SGHVS and FQNEAQ. The CDR3 starts with the cysteine, ends with the phenylalanine, and has 18 residues. The read is trimmed to its CDR3 DNA, 54 bases read in frame from base 1.

The source of this sequence is a man aged 55 to 70 with renal cell carcinoma. Sequences were derived from blood, sampled from a patient whose treatment included radiotherapy and nephrectomy. Here the chain combines TRBV7-8 and TRBJ1-1; a tentative D match to TRBD1 spans 6 bases. At the DNA level, the sequence is TGTGCCAGCAGTCACATCGACAGGCGTCCCCCAAAGAACACTGAAGCTTTCTTT. The translation is CASSHIDRRPPKNTEAFF. With the rest looked up from the reference TRBV7-8 and TRBJ1-1 genes rather than sequenced, the full variable domain is GAGVSQSPRYKVAKRGQDVALRCDPISGHVSLFWYQQALGQGPEFLTYFQNEAQLDKSGLPSDRFFAERPEGSVSTLKIQRTQQEDSAVYLCASSHIDRRPPKNTEAFFGQGTRLTVV.